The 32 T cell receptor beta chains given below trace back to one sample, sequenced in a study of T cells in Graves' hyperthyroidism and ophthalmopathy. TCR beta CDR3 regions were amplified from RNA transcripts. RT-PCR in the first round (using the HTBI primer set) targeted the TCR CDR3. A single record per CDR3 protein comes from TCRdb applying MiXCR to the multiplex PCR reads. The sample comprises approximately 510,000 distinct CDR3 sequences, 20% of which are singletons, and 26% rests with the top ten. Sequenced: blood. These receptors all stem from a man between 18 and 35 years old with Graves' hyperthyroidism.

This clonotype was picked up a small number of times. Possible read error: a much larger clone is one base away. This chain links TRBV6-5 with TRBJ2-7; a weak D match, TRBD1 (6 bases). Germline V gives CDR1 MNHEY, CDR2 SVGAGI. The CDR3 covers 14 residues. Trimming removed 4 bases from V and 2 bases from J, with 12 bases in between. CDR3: CASSSCRGPYEQYF. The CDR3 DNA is TGTGCCAGCAGTTCCTGCAGGGGTCCCTACGAGCAGTACTTC.

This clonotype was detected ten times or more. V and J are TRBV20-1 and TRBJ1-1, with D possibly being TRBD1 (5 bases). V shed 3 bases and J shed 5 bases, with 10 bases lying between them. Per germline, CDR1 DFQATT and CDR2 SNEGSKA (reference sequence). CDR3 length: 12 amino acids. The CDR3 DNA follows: TGCAGTGCTAGCTCAGGGAAGACTGAAGCTTTCTTT. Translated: CSASSGKTEAFF.

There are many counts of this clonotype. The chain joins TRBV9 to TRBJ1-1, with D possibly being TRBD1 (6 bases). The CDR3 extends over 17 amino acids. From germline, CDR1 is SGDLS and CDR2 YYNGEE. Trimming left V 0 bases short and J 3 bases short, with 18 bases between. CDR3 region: CASSVEQGAPLDTEAFF. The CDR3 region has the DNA TGTGCCAGCAGCGTAGAACAGGGCGCCCCACTGGACACTGAAGCTTTCTTT.

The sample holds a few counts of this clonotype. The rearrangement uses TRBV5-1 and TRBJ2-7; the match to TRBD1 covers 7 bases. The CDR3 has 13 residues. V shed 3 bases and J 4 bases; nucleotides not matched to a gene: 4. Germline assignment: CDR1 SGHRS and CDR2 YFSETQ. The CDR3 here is CASSSRDRYEQYF. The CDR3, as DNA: TGCGCCAGCAGCTCCCGGGACAGATACGAGCAGTACTTC.

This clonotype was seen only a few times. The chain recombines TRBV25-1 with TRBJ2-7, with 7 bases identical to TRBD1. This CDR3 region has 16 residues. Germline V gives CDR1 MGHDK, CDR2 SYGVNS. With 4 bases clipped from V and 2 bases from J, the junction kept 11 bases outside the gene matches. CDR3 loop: CASSAESGQPPYEQYF. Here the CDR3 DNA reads TGTGCCAGCAGTGCCGAATCGGGACAGCCCCCCTACGAGCAGTACTTC.

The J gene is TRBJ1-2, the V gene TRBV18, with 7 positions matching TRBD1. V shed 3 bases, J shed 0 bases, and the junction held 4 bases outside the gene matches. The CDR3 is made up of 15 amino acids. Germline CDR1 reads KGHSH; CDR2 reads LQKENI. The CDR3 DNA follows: TGTGCCAGCTCACCTCCGGGACAGTCTAACTATGGCTACACCTTC. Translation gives CASSPPGQSNYGYTF.

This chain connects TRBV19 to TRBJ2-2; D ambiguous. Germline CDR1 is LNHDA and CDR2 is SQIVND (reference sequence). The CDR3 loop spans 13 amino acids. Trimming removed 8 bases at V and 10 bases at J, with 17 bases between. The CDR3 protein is CASRTSGVMELFF. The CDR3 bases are TGTGCCAGTCGTACCTCGGGCGTTATGGAGCTGTTTTTT.

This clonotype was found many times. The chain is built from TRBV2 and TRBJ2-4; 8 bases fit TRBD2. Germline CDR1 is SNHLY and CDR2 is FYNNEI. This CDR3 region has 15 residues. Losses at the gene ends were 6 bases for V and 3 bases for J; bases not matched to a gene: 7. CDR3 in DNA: TGTGCCAGCAGGGATCAGCGGGGGAACAAAAACATTCAGTACTTC. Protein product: CASRDQRGNKNIQYF.

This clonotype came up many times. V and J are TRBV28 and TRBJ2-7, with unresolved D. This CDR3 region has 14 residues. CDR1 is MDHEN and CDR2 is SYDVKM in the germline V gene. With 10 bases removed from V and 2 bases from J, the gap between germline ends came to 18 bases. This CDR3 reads CATLLSGVPYEQYF. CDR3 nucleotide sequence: TGTGCCACCCTGTTATCTGGGGTCCCCTACGAGCAGTACTTC.

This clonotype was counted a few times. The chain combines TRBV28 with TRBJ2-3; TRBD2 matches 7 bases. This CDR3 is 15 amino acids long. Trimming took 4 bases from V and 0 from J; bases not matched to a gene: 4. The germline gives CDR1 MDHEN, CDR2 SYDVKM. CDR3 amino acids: CASSSYSGSTDTQYF. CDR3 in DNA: TGTGCCAGCAGTTCTTATAGCGGGAGCACAGATACGCAGTATTTT. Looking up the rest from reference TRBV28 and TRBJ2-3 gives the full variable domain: DVKVTQSSRYLVKRTGEKVFLECVQDMDHENMFWYRQDPGLGLRLIYFSYDVKMKEKGDIPEGYSVSREKKERFSLILESASTNQTSMYLCASSSYSGSTDTQYFGPGTRLTVL.

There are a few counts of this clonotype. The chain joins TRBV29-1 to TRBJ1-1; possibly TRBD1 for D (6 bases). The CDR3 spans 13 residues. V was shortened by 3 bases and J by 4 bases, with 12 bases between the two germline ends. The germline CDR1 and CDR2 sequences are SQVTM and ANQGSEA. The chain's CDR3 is CSVEFQGRTEAFF. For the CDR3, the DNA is TGCAGCGTTGAGTTCCAGGGGCGCACTGAAGCTTTCTTT. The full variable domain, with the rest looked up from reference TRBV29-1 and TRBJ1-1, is SAVISQKPSRDICQRGTSLTIQCQVDSQVTMMFWYRQQPGQSLTLIATANQGSEATYESGFVIDKFPISRPNLTFSTLTVSNMSPEDSSIYLCSVEFQGRTEAFFGQGTRLTVV.

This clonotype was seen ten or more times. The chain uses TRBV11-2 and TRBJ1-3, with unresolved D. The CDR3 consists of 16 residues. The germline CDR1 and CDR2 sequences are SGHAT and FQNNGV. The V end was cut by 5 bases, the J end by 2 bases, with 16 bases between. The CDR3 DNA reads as TGTGCCAGCAGCCGCGGAACCGAAGAACCTGGAAACACCATATATTTT. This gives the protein CASSRGTEEPGNTIYF.

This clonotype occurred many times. The CDR3 nucleotides read TGCAGCGTTACGCGAGGCCCCTCCTCCTACGAGCAGTACTTC. Translation: CSVTRGPSSYEQYF. The rearrangement joins TRBV29-1 to TRBJ2-7; D gene ambiguous. The ends were cut back, 5 bases at V and 0 bases at J, with 14 bases in the middle. This CDR3 spans 14 amino acids. Germline CDR1 and CDR2: SQVTM and ANQGSEA.

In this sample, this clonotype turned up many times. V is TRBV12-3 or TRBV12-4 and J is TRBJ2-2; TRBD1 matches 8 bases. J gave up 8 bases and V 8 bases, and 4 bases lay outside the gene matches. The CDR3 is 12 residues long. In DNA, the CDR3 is TGTGCCAGCGGGCAGGGGGCGGGGGAGCTGTTTTTT. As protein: CASGQGAGELFF.

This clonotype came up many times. The CDR3 DNA is TGCAGTGCTAGAGATGGACAGGGGGGGAACGAGCAGTACTTC. It specifies CSARDGQGGNEQYF. The rearrangement joins TRBV20-1 to TRBJ2-7, with 10 bases matching TRBD1. J was trimmed by 5 bases and V by 0 bases; bases with no gene match: 4. The CDR3 runs to 14 residues. The germline CDR1 and CDR2 sequences are DFQATT and SNEGSKA (reference sequence).

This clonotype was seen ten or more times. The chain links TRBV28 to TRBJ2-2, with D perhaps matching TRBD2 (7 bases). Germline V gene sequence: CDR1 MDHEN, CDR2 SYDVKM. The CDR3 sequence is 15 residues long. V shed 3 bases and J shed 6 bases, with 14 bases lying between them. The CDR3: CASSLGGLKSGELFF. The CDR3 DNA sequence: TGTGCCAGCAGTTTGGGGGGGCTGAAATCCGGGGAGCTGTTTTTT.

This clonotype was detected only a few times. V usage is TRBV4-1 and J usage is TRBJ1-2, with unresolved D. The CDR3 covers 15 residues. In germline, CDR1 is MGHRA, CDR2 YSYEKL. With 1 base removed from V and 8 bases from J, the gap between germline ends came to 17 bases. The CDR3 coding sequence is TGCGCCAGCAGCCAAGTTGGCATGACCCTCGGGGGCTACACCTTC. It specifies CASSQVGMTLGGYTF.

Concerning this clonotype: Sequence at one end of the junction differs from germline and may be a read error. CDR3 in DNA: TGCGCCAGCAGAATGGAGCTACAGGGTGCTAACTATGGCAACACCTTC. The encoded protein is CASRMELQGANYGNTF. The rearrangement joins TRBV5-1 to TRBJ1-2; D possibly corresponds to TRBD1 (6 bases). Germline CDR1 and CDR2: SGHRS and YFSETQ. CDR3 length: 16 residues.

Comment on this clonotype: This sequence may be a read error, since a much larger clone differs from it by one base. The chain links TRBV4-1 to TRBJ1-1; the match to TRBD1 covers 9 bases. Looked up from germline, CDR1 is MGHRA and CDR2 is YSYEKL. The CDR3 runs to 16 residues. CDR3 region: CASSQEPGTGNTEACF. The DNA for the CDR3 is TGCGCCAGCAGCCAGGAGCCCGGGACAGGGAACACTGAAGCTTGCTTT.

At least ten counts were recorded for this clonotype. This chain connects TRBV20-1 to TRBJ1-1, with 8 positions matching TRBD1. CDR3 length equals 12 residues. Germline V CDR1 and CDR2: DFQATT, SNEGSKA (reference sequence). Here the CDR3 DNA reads TGCAGGGTAGGGGGACAGGTAACTGAAGCTTTCTTT. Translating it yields CRVGGQVTEAFF.

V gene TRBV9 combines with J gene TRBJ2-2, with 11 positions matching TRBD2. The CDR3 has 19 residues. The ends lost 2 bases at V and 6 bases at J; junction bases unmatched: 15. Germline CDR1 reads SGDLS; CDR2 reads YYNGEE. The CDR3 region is CASSVVAGGPRGYAGELFF. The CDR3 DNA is TGTGCCAGCAGCGTTGTAGCGGGGGGGCCAAGAGGATATGCCGGGGAGCTGTTTTTT.

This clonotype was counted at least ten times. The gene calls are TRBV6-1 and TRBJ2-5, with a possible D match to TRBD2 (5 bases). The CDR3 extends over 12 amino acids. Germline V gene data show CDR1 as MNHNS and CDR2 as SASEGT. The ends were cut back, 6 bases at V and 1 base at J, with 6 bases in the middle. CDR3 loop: CASRGLQETQYF. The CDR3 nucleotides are TGTGCCAGCAGAGGACTCCAAGAGACCCAGTACTTC.

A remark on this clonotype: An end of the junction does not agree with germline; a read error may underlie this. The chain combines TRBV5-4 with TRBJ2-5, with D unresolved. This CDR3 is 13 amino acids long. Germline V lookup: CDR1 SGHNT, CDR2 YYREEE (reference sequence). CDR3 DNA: TGTTCCAGCTGCGCACAGATCCAAGAGACCCAGTACTTC. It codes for CSSCAQIQETQYF.

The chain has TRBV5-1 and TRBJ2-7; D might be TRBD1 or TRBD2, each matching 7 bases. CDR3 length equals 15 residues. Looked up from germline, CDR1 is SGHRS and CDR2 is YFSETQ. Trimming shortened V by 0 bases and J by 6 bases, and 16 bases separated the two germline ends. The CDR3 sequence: CASSLAREGAGEQYF. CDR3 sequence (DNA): TGCGCCAGCAGCTTGGCCAGGGAGGGGGCAGGCGAGCAGTACTTC.

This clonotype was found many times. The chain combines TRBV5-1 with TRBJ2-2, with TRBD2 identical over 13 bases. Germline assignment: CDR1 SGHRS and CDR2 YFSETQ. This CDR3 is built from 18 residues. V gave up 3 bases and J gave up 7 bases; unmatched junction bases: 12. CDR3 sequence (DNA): TGCGCCAGCAGCTCAGGACTAGCGGGGGCTCCGGCGGTCGGGGAGCTGTTTTTT. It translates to CASSSGLAGAPAVGELFF.

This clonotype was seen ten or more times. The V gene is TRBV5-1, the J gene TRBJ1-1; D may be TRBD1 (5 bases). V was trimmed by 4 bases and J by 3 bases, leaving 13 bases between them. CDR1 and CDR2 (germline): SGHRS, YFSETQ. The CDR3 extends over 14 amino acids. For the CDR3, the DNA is TGCGCCAGCAGCACCCAGGGACCCTACACTGAAGCTTTCTTT. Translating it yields CASSTQGPYTEAFF.

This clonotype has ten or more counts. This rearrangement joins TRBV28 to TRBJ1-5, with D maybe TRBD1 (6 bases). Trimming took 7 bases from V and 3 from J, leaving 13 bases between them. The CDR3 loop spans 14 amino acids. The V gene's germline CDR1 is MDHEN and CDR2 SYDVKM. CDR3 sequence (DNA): TGTGCCAGCAACCTGGACAGTTCCAATCAGCCCCAGCATTTT. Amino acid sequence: CASNLDSSNQPQHF. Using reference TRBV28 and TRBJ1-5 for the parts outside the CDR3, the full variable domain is DVKVTQSSRYLVKRTGEKVFLECVQDMDHENMFWYRQDPGLGLRLIYFSYDVKMKEKGDIPEGYSVSREKKERFSLILESASTNQTSMYLCASNLDSSNQPQHFGDGTRLSIL.

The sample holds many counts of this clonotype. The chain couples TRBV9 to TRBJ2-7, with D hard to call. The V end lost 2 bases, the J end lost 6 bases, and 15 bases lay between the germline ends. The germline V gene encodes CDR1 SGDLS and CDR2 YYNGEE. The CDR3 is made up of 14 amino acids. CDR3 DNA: TGTGCCAGCAGCGTCGCGGCTATCGAATCCGAGCAGTACTTC. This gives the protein CASSVAAIESEQYF.

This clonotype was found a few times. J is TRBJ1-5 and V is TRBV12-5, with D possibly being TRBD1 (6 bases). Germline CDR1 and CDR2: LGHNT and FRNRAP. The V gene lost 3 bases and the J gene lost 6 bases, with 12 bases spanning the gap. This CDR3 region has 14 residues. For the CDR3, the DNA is TGTGCTAGTGGTTTTTCCCAGGGGAGTCAGCCCCAGCATTTT. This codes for CASGFSQGSQPQHF.

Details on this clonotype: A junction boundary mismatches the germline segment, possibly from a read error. In DNA, the CDR3 is TGTGCCGGCAGCTTCAGAGGGGCCTACGAGCAGTACTTC. As protein: CAGSFRGAYEQYF. V and J are TRBV11-3 and TRBJ2-7; D could derive from TRBD1 or TRBD2 (5 bases each). CDR3 length: 13 amino acids. Germline loops: CDR1 SGHNT, CDR2 YENEEA.

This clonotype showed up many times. This chain's CDR3 is CASSTELSYEQYF. In DNA, the CDR3 is TGTGCCAGCAGCACGGAGCTCTCCTACGAGCAGTACTTC. The V call is TRBV12-3 or TRBV12-4, the J call TRBJ2-7, with D unclear. The length of the CDR3 is 13 residues. The V end was cut by 6 bases, the J end by 0 bases, with 9 bases between.

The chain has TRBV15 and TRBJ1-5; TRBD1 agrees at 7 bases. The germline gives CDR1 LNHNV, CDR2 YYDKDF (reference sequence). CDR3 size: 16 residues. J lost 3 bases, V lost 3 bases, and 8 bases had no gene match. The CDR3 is CATSSTQGGNNQPQHF. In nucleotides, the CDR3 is TGTGCCACCAGCAGTACTCAGGGGGGTAACAATCAGCCCCAGCATTTT. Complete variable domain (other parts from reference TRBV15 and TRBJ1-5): DAMVIQNPRYQVTQFGKPVTLSCSQTLNHNVMYWYQQKSSQAPKLLFHYYDKDFNNEADTPDNFQSRRPNTSFCFLDIRSPGLGDTAMYLCATSSTQGGNNQPQHFGDGTRLSIL.